A selection of T cell receptor beta chains follows, all from one sample in a study of human T cells and chemical hapten exposure. Using its own MiXCR run on the RACE reads, TCRdb lists one record per CDR3 protein. The table has under 45,000 distinct CDR3 sequences, 10% to 13% seen once. Sequencing used whole blood, obtained in connection with sensitization to the hapten diphenylcyclopropenone (DPC). The receptor set was obtained from a man aged 25-45 years with alopecia areata. Some clones in this sample may be carry-over from other donors' samples. Each CDR3 is given with its conserved first and last residue. A D gene is named only where the DNA matches it firmly. Part of the rows lack a size; the others show once, few, many or a class for expanded clones.

V gene	clone size	D gene	J gene	CDR3 DNA	CDR3 protein
TRBV5-4	NA	TRBD1	TRBJ2-2	TGTGCCAGCAGCCACAAGGGGACAGGGTATAGCACCGGGGAGCTGTTTTTT	CASSHKGTGYSTGELFF
TRBV21-1	NA	NA	TRBJ2-3	TGTGCCAGCGGCTACACAGATACGCAGTATTTT	CASGYTDTQYF
TRBV20-1	many	NA	TRBJ2-6	TGCAGTGCTAGAGACCTATTTACGGAGTCTTTAGCTGGGGCCAACGTCCTGACTTTC	CSARDLFTESLAGANVLTF
TRBV2	many	NA	TRBJ2-2	TGTGCCAGCAGCCTCGTACTACAGGGAAGGGAGCTGTTTTTT	CASSLVLQGRELFF
TRBV7-3	few	TRBD2	TRBJ2-5	TGTGCCAGCAGCTCACTAGCGGGAGTAGAGACCCAGTACTTC	CASSSLAGVETQYF
TRBV4-1	NA	NA	TRBJ1-6	TGCGCCAGCAGCCAAGAAGATTCACCCCTCCACTTT	CASSQEDSPLHF
TRBV5-1	few	NA	TRBJ1-1	TGCGCCAGCAGCTCGGGGGTCAGACAGGATGAAGCTTTCTTT	CASSSGVRQDEAFF
TRBV7-3	many	NA	TRBJ2-3	TGTGCCAGCAGCTTAACGGGGCCGGGAGGACAGCGAGCTAGCACAGATACGCAGTATTTT	CASSLTGPGGQRASTDTQYF
TRBV7-2	many	NA	TRBJ1-2	TGTGCCAGCAGCTTAGAGGCAGGGGTCTATGGCTACACCTTC	CASSLEAGVYGYTF
TRBV20-1	NA	NA	TRBJ2-7	TGCAGTGCTAGCAGTCTTGGGGAGGCCAACTACGAGCAGTACTTC	CSASSLGEANYEQYF
TRBV29-1	few	TRBD2	TRBJ2-1	TGCAGCGCCGGCGGACTAGCTTACAATGAGCAGTTCTTC	CSAGGLAYNEQFF
TRBV3-1	many	NA	TRBJ2-5	TGTGCCAGCAGCCAAGTAGGAGATGGGACCCAGTACTTC	CASSQVGDGTQYF
TRBV6-4	many	NA	TRBJ2-2	TGTGCCAGCAGTCGGTCCCCAGGGGCGAACACCGGGGAGCTGTTTTTT	CASSRSPGANTGELFF
TRBV12-3/TRBV12-4	many	NA	TRBJ2-3	TGTGCCAGCAGCCCCGGGGGGACAGAGCAAAACACAGATACGCAGTATTTT	CASSPGGTEQNTDTQYF
TRBV20-1	many	NA	TRBJ1-1	TGCAGTGCCCCCCTAGGGGAAACCCGTGAAGCTTTCTTT	CSAPLGETREAFF
TRBV11-2	many	TRBD1	TRBJ2-7	TGTGCCAGCAGCTCAACGGGACAGGGTACCTACGAGCAGTACTTC	CASSSTGQGTYEQYF
TRBV11-3	NA	NA	TRBJ1-2	TGTGCCAGCAGGCCCGGATTCTCGGGTGGCTACACCTTC	CASRPGFSGGYTF
TRBV9	NA	TRBD2	TRBJ2-1	TGTGCCAGCAGCGCCACTAGCGGGAGATACAATGAGCAGTTCTTC	CASSATSGRYNEQFF
TRBV7-2	many	TRBD1	TRBJ1-1	TGTGCCAGCAGCCGCGGACAGGGACTGAACACTGAAGCTTTCTTT	CASSRGQGLNTEAFF
TRBV7-3	many	TRBD2	TRBJ2-3	TGTGCCAGCAGCCAAAGGGGCGCGGGACTAGCAGCCCATAACACAGATACGCAGTATTTT	CASSQRGAGLAAHNTDTQYF
TRBV12-3/TRBV12-4	few	NA	TRBJ1-6	TGTGCCAGCAGGGGTACACCCTATAATTCACCCCTCCACTTT	CASRGTPYNSPLHF
TRBV7-7	many	NA	TRBJ2-2	TGTGCCAGCAGCTTACAGGGTACCGGGGAGCTGTTTTTT	CASSLQGTGELFF
TRBV5-1	many	NA	TRBJ2-7	TGCGCCAGCAGCTTGACGGTGAGTTCCGAGCAGTACTTC	CASSLTVSSEQYF
TRBV28	NA	TRBD1	TRBJ1-5	TGTGCCAGCAGGACACGGACAGGGGCTGGGCAGCCCCAGCATTTT	CASRTRTGAGQPQHF
TRBV19	many	NA	TRBJ2-4	TGTGCCAGTAGTATCCGTGACCACATTCAGTACTTC	CASSIRDHIQYF
TRBV18	many	NA	TRBJ1-4	TGTGCCAGCTCACAGCTTGAACAACTGTTTTTT	CASSQLEQLFF
TRBV2	few	NA	TRBJ2-4	TGTGCCAGCAGTGAAGATGTTTTTCAGTACTTC	CASSEDVFQYF
TRBV19	NA	NA	TRBJ2-4	TGTGCCAGTAGTATTCTCGGAAACATTCAGTACTTC	CASSILGNIQYF
TRBV19	few	NA	TRBJ2-7	TGTGCCAGCCTCTTCCTCTCCGGCTACGAGCAGTACTTC	CASLFLSGYEQYF
TRBV5-1	many	NA	TRBJ2-3	TGCGCCAGCAGCTTGGGTCGAGACAGCCTAGATACGCAGTATTTT	CASSLGRDSLDTQYF
TRBV6-6	NA	TRBD2	TRBJ2-2	TGTGCCAGCAGCTCGAGTCGCGGGAGGGCCACCGGGGAGCTGTTTTTT	CASSSSRGRATGELFF
TRBV12-3/TRBV12-4	NA	TRBD2	TRBJ2-1	TGTGCCAGCAGCCCAACCGGGACTAGCGCCCAGGAGCAGTTCTTC	CASSPTGTSAQEQFF
TRBV5-1	many	NA	TRBJ1-3	TGCGCCAGCAGCGGGGAGACTGGAAACACCATATATTTT	CASSGETGNTIYF
TRBV7-9	many	NA	TRBJ1-5	TGTGCCAGCAGCTCAGAGATAATCGGCCATCAGCCCCAGCATTTT	CASSSEIIGHQPQHF
TRBV5-4	many	TRBD1	TRBJ2-1	TGTGCCAGCAGCTTCCAGGGGGAGAGGAATGAGCAGTTCTTC	CASSFQGERNEQFF
TRBV20-1	many	TRBD1	TRBJ1-1	TGCAGTTTCCCAGGACAGGCTGAAGCTTTCTTT	CSFPGQAEAFF
TRBV12-3/TRBV12-4	few	TRBD1	TRBJ2-5	TGTGCCAGCAGTTCGACCGGGACAGGGTCCCAAGAGACCCAGTACTTC	CASSSTGTGSQETQYF
TRBV2	many	NA	TRBJ2-6	TGTGCCAGCAGTGAAGCGTCGGAGAGCTCTGGGGCCAACGTCCTGACTTTC	CASSEASESSGANVLTF
TRBV6-4	NA	TRBD2	TRBJ2-5	TGTGCCAGCAGTGACCCCCTAGCGGGAGGGCCCGATAGACCGTACTTC	CASSDPLAGGPDRPYF
TRBV12-3/TRBV12-4	NA	NA	TRBJ2-5	TGTGCCAGCAGTTCTCCGACTGGCAGGGAGACCCAGTACTTC	CASSSPTGRETQYF
TRBV6-5	many	NA	TRBJ2-6	TGTGCCAGTACAGGGTCTGGGGCCAACGTCCTGACTTTC	CASTGSGANVLTF
TRBV7-2	few	TRBD2	TRBJ2-3	TGTGCCAGCAGCCTGACGGCTAGCGGGAGAAGGGATTTT	CASSLTASGRRDF
TRBV29-1	medium-sized	TRBD1	TRBJ2-3	TGCAGCGTTGATCGGTCAGGGGGCCTCTTACCGCCGCAGTATTTT	CSVDRSGGLLPPQYF
TRBV2	many	TRBD1	TRBJ1-5	TGTGCCAGCAGTGATGGTGCACAGGGGTTCGGTCAGCCCCAGCATTTT	CASSDGAQGFGQPQHF
TRBV4-2	NA	NA	TRBJ1-6	TGTGCCAGCAGCCAAGCCCGGGAACCTAATTCACCCCTCCACTTT	CASSQAREPNSPLHF
TRBV7-2	NA	TRBD1	TRBJ2-3	TGTGCCAGCAGCTTATCCACAGGGGGGCTCGATACGCAGTATTTT	CASSLSTGGLDTQYF
TRBV5-5	many	NA	TRBJ2-1	TGTGCCAGCAGCTTTCCAGTAAGTGAGCAGTTCTTC	CASSFPVSEQFF
TRBV29-1	many	NA	TRBJ2-3	TGCAGCGTTGAAGAACGGACTAGCACAGATACGCAGTATTTT	CSVEERTSTDTQYF
TRBV27	many	TRBD1	TRBJ1-1	TGTGCCAGCAGTTTCTTCTCTTTTCCGGGACAGGGGGCTTCGGGGCTGAACACTGAAGCTTTCTTT	CASSFFSFPGQGASGLNTEAFF
TRBV7-8	NA	NA	TRBJ1-5	TGTGCCAGCAGGAACGGACGGATCCCGGATCAGCCCCAGCATTTT	CASRNGRIPDQPQHF
TRBV12-3/TRBV12-4	many	TRBD1	TRBJ1-1	TGTGCCACCACCATCGCCGGGACAGTAAACACTGAAGCTTTCTTT	CATTIAGTVNTEAFF
TRBV3-1	few	TRBD1	TRBJ1-5	TGTGCCAGCAGCCAATTCGGACAGGGACTTGGTCAGCCCCAGCATTTT	CASSQFGQGLGQPQHF
TRBV5-1	few	NA	TRBJ1-6	TGCGCCAGCAGCTTGAACAGGGATAATTCACCCCTCCACTTT	CASSLNRDNSPLHF
TRBV9	few	NA	TRBJ2-3	TGTGCCAGCAGCGAGACAGATCGTACGCAGTATTTT	CASSETDRTQYF
TRBV11-2	few	TRBD2	TRBJ2-3	TGTGCCAGCAGCCCCCGCCTGTCCGGCGGGGGACTGGCCGATACGCAGTATTTT	CASSPRLSGGGLADTQYF
TRBV14	many	TRBD2	TRBJ2-4	TGTGCCAGCAGCCAATGGACTAGCGGGGTCCTAGCCAAAAACATTCAGTACTTC	CASSQWTSGVLAKNIQYF
TRBV9	NA	TRBD1	TRBJ1-5	TGTGCCAGCAGCGCAGGGGGGGGCAATCAGCCCCAGCATTTT	CASSAGGGNQPQHF
TRBV28	few	TRBD2	TRBJ2-3	TGTGCCAGCAGGAGTAAGGGACTAGCGGGAGGCCCAGATACGCAGTATTTT	CASRSKGLAGGPDTQYF
TRBV15	NA	TRBD2	TRBJ2-3	TGTGCCACCAGCAGGGGGACTAGCGGGAGTACAGATACGCAGTATTTT	CATSRGTSGSTDTQYF